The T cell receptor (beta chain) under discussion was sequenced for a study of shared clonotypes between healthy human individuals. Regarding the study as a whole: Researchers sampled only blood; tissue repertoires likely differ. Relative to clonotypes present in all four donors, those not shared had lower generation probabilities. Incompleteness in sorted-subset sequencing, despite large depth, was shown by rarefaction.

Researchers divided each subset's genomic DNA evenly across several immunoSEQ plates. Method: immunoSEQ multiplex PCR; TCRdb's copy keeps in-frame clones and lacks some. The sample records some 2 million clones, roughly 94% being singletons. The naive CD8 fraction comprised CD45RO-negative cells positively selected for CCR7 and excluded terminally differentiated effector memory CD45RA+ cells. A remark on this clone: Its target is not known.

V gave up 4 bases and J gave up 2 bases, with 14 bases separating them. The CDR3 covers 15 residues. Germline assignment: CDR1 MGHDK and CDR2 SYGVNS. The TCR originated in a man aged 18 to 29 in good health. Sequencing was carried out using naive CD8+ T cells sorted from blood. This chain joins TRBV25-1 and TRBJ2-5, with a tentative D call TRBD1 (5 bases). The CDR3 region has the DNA TGTGCCAGCAGTGGATATGCAGGGATGCAAGAGACCCAGTACTTC. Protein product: CASSGYAGMQETQYF.